These 29 T cell receptor beta chains were all obtained from the same sample, sequenced in a study of tumor-infiltrating lymphocytes in primary liver carcinoma. Constant-region priming of approximately 0.55 ug total RNA yielded TCR beta cDNA. Amplification in three nested multiplex PCR rounds with slightly modified ARM-PCR gave rise to TCR beta libraries. TRBV1-TRBV30 forward and Cbeta reverse primers drove the first two roughly 10-cycle rounds. TCRdb ran MiXCR on the multiplex PCR reads and lists one entry per CDR3 protein. The sample lists around 99,000 distinct CDR3 sequences, around 70% occurring once. Co-extracting RNA and DNA was done with about 17-31 mg of unsorted bulk tissue as input. Material: tumor-adjacent normal liver tissue. The receptor set was obtained from a man aged 40-49 years with primary liver carcinoma and hepatitis B virus infection.

In regard to this clonotype: A much larger clone lies one base from this, so it may be a read error. The genes are TRBV5-5 and TRBJ2-3; D may be TRBD1 (5 bases). Germline loops: CDR1 SGHKS, CDR2 YYEKEE (reference sequence). The CDR3 runs to 13 residues. CDR3 sequence (DNA): TGTGCCACCAGGGCCTACTTTTCAGATACGCAGTGTTTT. This encodes CATRAYFSDTQCF.

A single count supports this clonotype. A read error may produce the germline difference seen at one junction end. The chain joins TRBV29-1 to TRBJ2-7; TRBD2 matches at 12 bases. In germline, CDR1 is SQVTM, CDR2 ANQGSEA. This CDR3 is built from 15 residues. The CDR3 region has the DNA TGCAGCGTTGAAGTGCTAGCGGGAGGGCAGTACGAGCGGTACTTC. Protein product: CSVEVLAGGQYERYF.

The gene calls are TRBV28 and TRBJ2-7, with TRBD1 matching 9 bases. Germline CDR1 and CDR2: MDHEN and SYDVKM. The V and J ends lost 8 bases and 3 bases, in that order; junction bases with no gene match: 8. CDR3 length: 14 amino acids. This chain's CDR3 is CASGGQDRGYEQYF. CDR3 nucleotides: TGTGCCAGCGGCGGCCAGGACAGGGGCTACGAGCAGTACTTC.

Comment on this clonotype: One end of the junction fails to match germline, which may point to a read error. V usage is TRBV29-1 and J usage is TRBJ2-3; D may be TRBD1 or TRBD2 (5 bases each). There are 15 residues in the CDR3. Germline V lookup: CDR1 SQVTM, CDR2 ANQGSEA. The CDR3 region is CNVEEWGRAAVSQYF. CDR3 sequence (DNA): TGCAACGTTGAAGAATGGGGGAGAGCCGCCGTCTCGCAGTATTTT.

This clonotype was observed a single time. One junction end disagrees with the germline gene, perhaps due to a read error. The genes are TRBV11-2 and TRBJ2-2; 9 bases are a match to TRBD2. CDR1 and CDR2 (germline): SGHAT, FQNNGV. This CDR3 spans 16 amino acids. The CDR3, as DNA: TGTGCCAGCAGCTCAGTGGCGCTAGCGGGAACCGTGGAGATGTTTTTT. Encoded protein: CASSSVALAGTVEMFF.

This clonotype has a single count. One junction end does not reproduce the germline sequence, and a read error may be involved. This chain links TRBV5-6 with TRBJ2-7; D may be TRBD1 (6 bases). The CDR3 spans 14 residues. The germline gives CDR1 SGHDT, CDR2 YYEEEE. This CDR3 reads CASSDRDTSYKQYF. Here the CDR3 DNA reads TGCGCCAGCAGCGACCGGGACACCTCCTACAAGCAGTACTTC.

This clonotype appeared many times. This chain joins TRBV29-1 and TRBJ2-1, with 11 bases identical to TRBD2. Per the germline V gene, CDR1 is SQVTM and CDR2 is ANQGSEA. The CDR3 runs 12 residues. Losses at the gene ends were 5 bases for V and 10 bases for J; bases not matched to a gene: 4. The CDR3 DNA reads as TGCAGCGTTAGGCTAGCGGGAGGCGAGCAGTTCTTC. The encoded protein is CSVRLAGGEQFF.

For this clonotype: This may be a read error: a much more frequent sequence differs by one nucleotide. The genes are TRBV6-6 and TRBJ2-7; the D call may be TRBD1 or TRBD2 (5 bases each). V was clipped by 7 bases and J by 8 bases, with 12 bases between them. The CDR3 is 11 amino acids. Germline CDR1 MNHNY, CDR2 SVGAGI (reference sequence). For the CDR3, the DNA is TGTGCCAGCAACCTGGGACCCCAGCAGTACTTC. Translated: CASNLGPQQYF.

In regard to this clonotype: This clone may be a read error of a much larger clone one base away. The CDR3 carries no conserved terminal phenylalanine or tryptophan, so it likely arises from a read error. The chain recombines TRBV11-2 with TRBJ2-5; TRBD2 might be the D (6 bases). Germline loops: CDR1 SGHAT, CDR2 FQNNGV. This CDR3 spans 15 amino acids. Trimming stripped 9 bases from V and 0 bases from J, with 17 bases between. The CDR3 spells CARSRDSAHQETQYC. The CDR3 DNA sequence: TGTGCCAGATCCCGGGACTCGGCCCACCAAGAGACCCAGTACTGC.

This clonotype was picked up a small number of times. The chain carries TRBV28 and TRBJ1-1; the D gene is possibly TRBD1 (6 bases). V lost 3 bases to trimming and J lost 5 bases, with 13 bases between them. The CDR3 extends over 14 amino acids. Germline CDR1 reads MDHEN; CDR2 reads SYDVKM. This CDR3 is CASSLGRGGTEAFF. The CDR3 DNA reads TGTGCCAGCAGTTTGGGGCGAGGGGGGACTGAAGCTTTCTTT.

A remark on this clonotype: At one of its ends the junction is not consistent with the germline gene, which may arise from a read error. The chain joins TRBV4-1 to TRBJ2-2; D may be TRBD1 (6 bases). This CDR3 contains 16 residues. CDR1 is MGHRA, CDR2 YSYEKL, per germline. The CDR3 bases are TGCGCCAACAGCCCACAGGGTCAGACGAACAGCGGGGAGCTGTTTTTT. It yields the protein CANSPQGQTNSGELFF.

Comment on this clonotype: Here the CDR3 omits its conserved ending phenylalanine or tryptophan, so a read error is the likely source. No DNA is shown, since the ends of the CDR3 on it are uncertain; the CDR3 is the one TCRdb lists. This chain joins TRBV5-4 and TRBJ2-2. Germline V gene sequence: CDR1 SGHNT, CDR2 YYREEE (reference sequence). Ends included, the CDR3 has 15 residues. The CDR3 is CASSLPGTLTGELFL.

Comment on this clonotype: At one of its ends the junction is not consistent with the germline gene, which may arise from a read error. The gene calls are TRBV11-2 and TRBJ2-7; a possible D gene is TRBD1 (5 bases). This CDR3 comprises 15 residues. The germline gives CDR1 SGHAT, CDR2 FQNNGV. The CDR3 region has the DNA TGTGCTAGCAGCTCGAGCAGGGTCGGTTCCTACGAGCACTACTTC. As protein: CASSSSRVGSYEHYF.

Note on this clonotype: Germline and junction disagree at one end, which may indicate a read error. V is TRBV7-8 and J is TRBJ2-7; D call uncertain. Germline CDR1 and CDR2: SGHVS and FQNEAQ. The length of the CDR3 is 14 residues. This CDR3 is CVSSLQISSYEQCF. CDR3 DNA: TGTGTCAGCAGCTTACAGATAAGCTCCTACGAGCAGTGCTTC.

This clonotype is a singleton in its sample. Being one base from a much bigger clone, this may be a read error. V and J are TRBV5-4 and TRBJ2-3; D may correspond to TRBD1 or TRBD2 (6 bases each). V was trimmed by 4 bases and J by 4 bases, leaving 19 bases between them. This CDR3 has 16 amino acids. Germline-derived CDR1 and CDR2 are SGHNT and YYREEE (reference sequence). The CDR3 bases are TGTGCCAGCAGCCCACCGGGGGCTGGCCACCCAGATACGCAGTATTTT. It translates to CASSPPGAGHPDTQYF. The full variable domain, rest sourced from reference TRBV5-4 and TRBJ2-3, is ETGVTQSPTHLIKTRGQQVTLRCSSQSGHNTVSWYQQALGQGPQFIFQYYREEENGRGNFPPRFSGLQFPNYSSELNVNALELDDSALYLCASSPPGAGHPDTQYFGPGTRLTVL.

This clonotype appeared once. The V gene is TRBV12-3 or TRBV12-4, the J gene TRBJ2-7; possible D gene TRBD1, 6 bases. The CDR3 covers 14 residues. The V end lost 6 bases, the J end lost 2 bases, and 14 bases lay between the germline ends. The CDR3 DNA follows: TGTGCCAGCAGCTATACGACAGGAACCTACGAGCAGTACTTC. It yields the protein CASSYTTGTYEQYF.

About this clonotype: A single base separates this from a much larger clone, so it may be a read error. The chain recombines TRBV6-5 with TRBJ2-3, with a possible D match to TRBD2 (5 bases). Trimming shortened V by 7 bases and J by 7 bases, and 18 bases separated the two germline ends. The CDR3 covers 14 residues. The germline V gene has CDR1 MNHEY and CDR2 SVGAGI. CDR3 nucleotides: TGTGCCAGCAACCCCCTAGCAGATGCTTATACGCAGTATTTT. As protein: CASNPLADAYTQYF.

CDR3 loop: CASVRGVNYGYTF. CDR3 DNA: TGTGCCAGTGTCCGGGGGGTAAACTATGGCTACACCTTC. V gene TRBV12-3 or TRBV12-4 combines with J gene TRBJ1-2; tentatively, D is TRBD1 (5 bases). V was pared by 9 bases and J by 2 bases, with 13 bases between. This CDR3 comprises 13 residues.

Points on this clonotype: The junction and the germline gene differ at one end; a read error may be behind it. This chain uses TRBV11-1 with TRBJ2-4, with 13 bases aligning to TRBD2. This CDR3 region has 17 residues. Germline V CDR1 and CDR2: SGHAT, FQDESV (reference sequence). The CDR3 region is CAGSSPGTSGTKNVQYF. In DNA form, the CDR3 reads TGTGCCGGCAGCTCTCCCGGGACTAGCGGGACCAAAAACGTTCAGTACTTC.

About this clonotype: At one of its ends the junction is not consistent with the germline gene, which may arise from a read error. The V call is TRBV11-2, the J call TRBJ2-7; 8 nucleotides match TRBD1. The CDR3 totals 14 residues. Germline V CDR1 and CDR2: SGHAT, FQNNGV. The CDR3 DNA reads TGTGCCAGCAGCTCAGGACAGGGCGGCCACGGGCAGTGCTTC. It specifies CASSSGQGGHGQCF.

V gene TRBV11-2 combines with J gene TRBJ2-7; 7 nucleotides match TRBD2. CDR1 and CDR2 (germline): SGHAT, FQNNGV. This CDR3 has 13 residues. V dropped 5 bases and J dropped 6; count of bases not matched to a gene: 7. The CDR3: CASSNQTSPEQYF. The CDR3, as DNA: TGTGCCAGCAGCAACCAGACTAGCCCCGAGCAGTACTTC.

This clonotype was observed at least ten times. This chain joins TRBV4-1 and TRBJ2-2, with D unclear. Germline assignment: CDR1 MGHRA and CDR2 YSYEKL. Trimming stripped 0 bases from V and 4 bases from J, with 9 bases between. This CDR3 contains 15 residues. This CDR3 reads CASSQEGLITGELFF. The CDR3 DNA follows: TGCGCCAGCAGCCAAGAAGGCCTTATCACCGGGGAGCTGTTTTTT.

Only one count was recorded for this clonotype. An end of the junction differs from the germline gene, which may be a read error. This chain links TRBV29-1 with TRBJ2-1; TRBD2 matches 9 bases. Germline CDR1 SQVTM, CDR2 ANQGSEA. The CDR3 runs to 15 residues. CDR3 region: CSVEDSSGRLNEQFF. The CDR3 DNA sequence: TGCAGTGTTGAAGATAGTAGCGGGAGACTGAATGAGCAGTTCTTC.

As regards this clonotype: A single base separates this from a much larger clone, so it may be a read error. The rearrangement joins TRBV5-4 to TRBJ2-6, with D possibly matching TRBD1 (6 bases). Germline CDR1 is SGHNT and CDR2 is YYREEE (reference sequence). V was clipped by 0 bases and J by 0 bases, with 7 bases between them. The CDR3 covers 16 residues. CDR3 bases: TGTGCCAGCAGCTTGGCAGGGGACTCTGGGGCCAACGTCCTGACTTTC. Protein: CASSLAGDSGANVLTF. The full variable domain, in which reference TRBV5-4 and TRBJ2-6 provide the parts outside the CDR3, is ETGVTQSPTHLIKTRGQQVTLRCSSQSGHNTVSWYQQALGQGPQFIFQYYREEENGRGNFPPRFSGLQFPNYSSELNVNALELDDSALYLCASSLAGDSGANVLTFGAGSRLTVL.

As to this clonotype: A clone one base away is much larger, so this may be a read error. The CDR3, as DNA: TGCAGCGTTACGGGACAGGCGGACACCGGGGAGCTGTTTTTT. It encodes CSVTGQADTGELFF. V gene TRBV29-1 combines with J gene TRBJ2-2; 8 bases agree with TRBD1. Germline CDR1 and CDR2: SQVTM and ANQGSEA. The CDR3 spans 14 residues. V shed 5 bases and J 3 bases; nucleotides not matched to a gene: 5.

This clonotype came up many times. This chain uses TRBV11-3 with TRBJ1-2; D remains unclear. Trimming took off 4 bases at V and 9 bases at J, with 9 bases between the two ends. CDR1 and CDR2 from the germline V gene are SGHNT and YENEEA. The CDR3 spans 11 residues. The DNA for the CDR3 is TGTGCCAGCAGCTCCGTATATAGCTACACCTTC. It specifies CASSSVYSYTF.

Regarding this clonotype: The final CDR3 position lacks the conserved phenylalanine or tryptophan, pointing to a likely read error. This chain links TRBV11-2 with TRBJ2-7; no reliable D call. The CDR3 is 14 residues long. Germline CDR1 and CDR2: SGHAT and FQNNGV. The CDR3 DNA follows: TGTGCCAGCAACTTATACGCGGTGAACTACAAGCAGTACTAC. Amino acids: CASNLYAVNYKQYY.

The rearrangement uses TRBV11-3 and TRBJ2-4; D gene uncertain. Between the trimmed V and J ends, which lost 1 base and 0 bases, there was a span of 19 bases. This CDR3 contains 19 residues. Germline-derived CDR1 and CDR2 are SGHNT and YENEEA. Here the CDR3 reads CASSLVTSEETQAKNIQYF. The CDR3 nucleotides read TGTGCCAGCAGCTTAGTAACCAGTGAAGAGACTCAAGCCAAAAACATTCAGTACTTC.

Of note for this clonotype: A read error may explain this, as a much larger clone is one base away. The chain employs TRBV5-6 and TRBJ2-4; 9 bases are a match to TRBD2. The germline CDR1 and CDR2 sequences are SGHDT and YYEEEE. The CDR3 contains 15 residues. The CDR3: CASNLEAGGTNIQYF. In DNA, the CDR3 is TGTGCCAGCAACTTGGAAGCGGGGGGCACAAACATTCAGTACTTC.